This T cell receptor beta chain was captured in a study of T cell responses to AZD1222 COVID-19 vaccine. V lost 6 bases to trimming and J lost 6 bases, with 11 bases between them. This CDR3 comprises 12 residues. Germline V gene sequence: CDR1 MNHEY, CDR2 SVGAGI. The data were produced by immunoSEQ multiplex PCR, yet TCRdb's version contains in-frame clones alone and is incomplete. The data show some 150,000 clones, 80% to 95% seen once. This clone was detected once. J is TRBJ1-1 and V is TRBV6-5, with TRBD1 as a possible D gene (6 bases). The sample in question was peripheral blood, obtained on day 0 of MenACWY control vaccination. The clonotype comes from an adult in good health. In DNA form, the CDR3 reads TGTGCCAGCAGAAACAGACAGGCTGAAGCTTTCTTT. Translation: CASRNRQAEAFF.